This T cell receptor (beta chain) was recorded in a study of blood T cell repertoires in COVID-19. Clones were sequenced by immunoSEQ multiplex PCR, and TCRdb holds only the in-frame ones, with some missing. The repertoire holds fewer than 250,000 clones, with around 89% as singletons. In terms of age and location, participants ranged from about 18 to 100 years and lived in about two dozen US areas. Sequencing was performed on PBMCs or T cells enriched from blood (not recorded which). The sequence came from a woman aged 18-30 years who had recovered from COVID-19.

The CDR3 region is CASSFGGQEKLFF. The CDR3, as DNA: TGTGCCAGCAGCTTCGGGGGTCAGGAAAAACTGTTTTTT. The J gene is TRBJ1-4, the V gene TRBV7-9; D is perhaps TRBD1 (5 bases). From germline, CDR1 is SEHNR and CDR2 FQNEAQ (reference sequence). The CDR3 has 13 residues. V was shortened by 3 bases and J by 8 bases, with 10 bases between the two germline ends.